The 5 T cell receptor beta chains presented below share a single source sample, sequenced in a study of blood T cells in healthy people across ages. It was with a sample-barcoded 5' primer and a J-beta primer mix that a second PCR of about 7 to 12 cycles was run. TCRdb re-called the 5' RACE reads with MiXCR, one entry per CDR3 protein. Of 800,000 or so distinct CDR3 sequences listed, approximately 25% were seen once; the top ten hold roughly 3.8%. This sample also appeared in a second study, on T cells of mothers and their children.

Input material: blood. These receptors all come from a boy under 18 in good health.

J is TRBJ2-1 and V is TRBV6-1; no reliable D call. The DNA end lines up better with TRBJ2-7; the J call may be wrong. From germline, CDR1 is MNHNS and CDR2 SASEGT. The CDR3 is 14 amino acids. The CDR3 DNA reads TGTGCCAGCAGTGATTATACGGGTGCCTACGAGCAGTACTTC. It encodes CASSDYTGAYEQYF.

The genes are TRBV21-1 and TRBJ2-7. TRBV21-1 counts as a pseudogene. The CDR3 contains 12 residues. The CDR3 loop reads CASSKAGNEQYF. CDR3 DNA: TGTGCCAGCAGCAAGGCTGGGAACGAGCAGTACTTC.

This clonotype was counted a few times. The chain is built from TRBV19 and TRBJ2-1; no clear D gene. Trimming left V 3 bases short and J 0 bases short, with 9 bases between. The CDR3 runs 15 residues. Germline values: CDR1 LNHDA, CDR2 SQIVND (reference sequence). This chain's CDR3 is CASSIAGSSYNEQFF. The CDR3 DNA follows: TGTGCCAGTAGTATTGCAGGTAGCTCCTACAATGAGCAGTTCTTC. The variable domain in full, completed from reference TRBV19 and TRBJ2-1, reads DGGITQSPKYLFRKEGQNVTLSCEQNLNHDAMYWYRQDPGQGLRLIYYSQIVNDFQKGDIAEGYSVSREKKESFPLTVTSAQKNPTAFYLCASSIAGSSYNEQFFGPGTRLTVL.

This clonotype was observed a handful of times. The chain combines TRBV9 with TRBJ2-5; D may be TRBD1 (5 bases). Near its end, the DNA agrees better with TRBJ2-7, so the J call may be wrong. Germline V gene lookup returns CDR1 SGDLS and CDR2 YYNGEE. This CDR3 is 20 amino acids long. The CDR3 sequence is CASSVGPAQGVLRSSYEQYF. CDR3 DNA sequence: TGTGCCAGCAGCGTAGGCCCCGCGCAAGGGGTCCTTCGAAGCTCCTACGAGCAGTACTTC.

The CDR3 DNA reads as TGTGCCATCAGCCCGGACAGGGGCGAAGAGACCCAGTACTTC. This encodes CAISPDRGEETQYF. This chain links TRBV10-3 with TRBJ2-5; 9 nucleotides match TRBD1. V lost 6 bases, J lost 3 bases, and 5 bases stayed unmatched. In germline, CDR1 is ENHRY, CDR2 SYGVKD. This CDR3 is built from 14 residues.